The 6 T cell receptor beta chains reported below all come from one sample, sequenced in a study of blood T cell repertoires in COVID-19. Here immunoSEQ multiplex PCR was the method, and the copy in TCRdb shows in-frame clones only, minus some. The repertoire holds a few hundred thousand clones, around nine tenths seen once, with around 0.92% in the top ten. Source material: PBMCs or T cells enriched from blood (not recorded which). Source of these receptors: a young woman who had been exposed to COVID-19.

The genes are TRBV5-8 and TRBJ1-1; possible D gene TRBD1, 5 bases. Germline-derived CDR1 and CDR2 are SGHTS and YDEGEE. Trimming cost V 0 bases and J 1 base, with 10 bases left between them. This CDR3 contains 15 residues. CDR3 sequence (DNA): TGTGCCAGCAGCTTGGACGGGCAGGGGAACACTGAAGCTTTCTTT. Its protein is CASSLDGQGNTEAFF.

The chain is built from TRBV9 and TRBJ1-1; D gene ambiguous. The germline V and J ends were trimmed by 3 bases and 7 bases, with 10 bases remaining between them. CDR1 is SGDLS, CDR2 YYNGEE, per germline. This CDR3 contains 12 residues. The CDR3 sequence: CASSGPGGEAFF. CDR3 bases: TGTGCCAGCAGCGGACCGGGAGGTGAAGCTTTCTTT.

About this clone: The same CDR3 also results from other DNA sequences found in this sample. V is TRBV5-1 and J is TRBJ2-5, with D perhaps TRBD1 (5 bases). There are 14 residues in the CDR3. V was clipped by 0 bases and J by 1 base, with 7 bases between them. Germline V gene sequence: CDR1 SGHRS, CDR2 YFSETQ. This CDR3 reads CASSLGQGQETQYF. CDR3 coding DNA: TGCGCCAGCAGCTTGGGGCAGGGCCAAGAGACCCAGTACTTC. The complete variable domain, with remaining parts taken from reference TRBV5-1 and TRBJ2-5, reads KAGVTQTPRYLIKTRGQQVTLSCSPISGHRSVSWYQQTPGQGLQFLFEYFSETQRNKGNFPGRFSGRQFSNSRSEMNVSTLELGDSALYLCASSLGQGQETQYFGPGTRLLVL.

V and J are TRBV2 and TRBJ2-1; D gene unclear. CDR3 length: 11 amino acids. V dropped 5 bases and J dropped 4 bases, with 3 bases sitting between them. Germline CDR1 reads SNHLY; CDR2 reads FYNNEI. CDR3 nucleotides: TGTGCCAGCAGTCCATACAATGAGCAGTTCTTC. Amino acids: CASSPYNEQFF.

Here the CDR3 DNA reads TGTGCCAGCAGTTTACTGGCTAGCGGGAAGGAGACCCAGTACTTC. Amino acid sequence: CASSLLASGKETQYF. The rearrangement links TRBV28 to TRBJ2-5, with 9 bases fitting TRBD2. Germline V CDR1 and CDR2: MDHEN, SYDVKM. This CDR3 has 15 residues. Trimming removed 2 bases from V and 5 bases from J; junction bases left unmatched: 6.

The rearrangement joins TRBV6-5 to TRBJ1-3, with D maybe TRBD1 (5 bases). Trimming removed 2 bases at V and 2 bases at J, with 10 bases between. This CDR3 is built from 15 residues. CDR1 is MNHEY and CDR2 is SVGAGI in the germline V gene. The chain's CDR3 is CASSYRQPPGNTIYF. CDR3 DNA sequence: TGTGCCAGCAGTTACCGACAGCCCCCTGGAAACACCATATATTTT.